This TCR beta chain was found in a study of memory CD8 T cells in hepatitis C reinfection. Overall study: After reinfection, a couple of primary-infection resolvers became chronically infected. Between 12 and 24 weeks after reinfection detection, late samples were drawn.

The CDR3 loop spans 13 amino acids. V was pared by 6 bases and J by 3 bases, with 5 bases of the junction left unmatched. CDR1 and CDR2 (germline): SNHLY, FYNNEI. Libraries were prepared by immunoSEQ multiplex PCR; TCRdb keeps only in-frame clonotypes and omits some of them. The sample lists approximately 46,000 clones; 89% were seen once. To note about this clone: What it binds is not known.

Time point: late/post reinfection, 12 to 24 weeks after detection. No in vitro expansion preceded TCR sequencing of the sorted cells. The Montreal HEPCO cohort supplied donors who inject drugs. Study observations and caveats: Conclusions on public clonotypes and secondary clearance were not definitive with five donors.

This sequence joins TRBV2 and TRBJ2-7; 7 bases match TRBD2. The receptor's source is a man aged 18 to 29 with hepatitis C virus infection. The sample taken for sequencing was naive CD8+ T cells sorted from blood. DNA of the CDR3: TGTGCCAGCAGCCCGGGACTAAACTACGAGCAGTACTTC. Translated: CASSPGLNYEQYF.